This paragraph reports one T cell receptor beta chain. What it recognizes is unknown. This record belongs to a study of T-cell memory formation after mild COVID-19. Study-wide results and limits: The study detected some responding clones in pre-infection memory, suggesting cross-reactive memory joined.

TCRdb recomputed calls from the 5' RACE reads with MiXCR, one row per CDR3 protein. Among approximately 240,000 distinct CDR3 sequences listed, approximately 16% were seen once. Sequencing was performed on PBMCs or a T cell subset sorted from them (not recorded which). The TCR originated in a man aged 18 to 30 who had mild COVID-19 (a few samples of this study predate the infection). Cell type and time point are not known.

CDR3: CASSLHTDTQYF. CDR3 DNA: TGTGCCAGCAGCCTACACACAGATACGCAGTATTTT. The chain has TRBV7-2 and TRBJ2-3; no definite D call. The germline gives CDR1 SGHTA, CDR2 FQGNSA. Trimming took off 5 bases at V and 2 bases at J, with 5 bases between the two ends. The CDR3 covers 12 residues.